This T cell receptor (beta chain) derives from a study of shared clonotypes between healthy human individuals. Assay used: immunoSEQ multiplex PCR; TCRdb lists only in-frame clones, some missing. The sample has approximately 1,000,000 clones, around three quarters seen once. In regard to this clone: The antigen is undetermined. This CDR3 is also generated by other DNA sequences in the sample.

Findings and caveats of the study: Naive CD4 clonotype sharing across a handful of donors was approximately 5.2%. Sorted-subset samples were not fully sequenced, rarefaction indicated.

CDR1 and CDR2 (germline): SGHRS, YFSETQ. This CDR3 has 14 residues. V was clipped by 4 bases and J by 2 bases, with 11 bases between them. Sequenced input: memory CD4+ T cells from PBMCs. Subset indicated: CD45RA-negative fraction. The receptor comes from a man between 18 and 29 years old in good health. Some clones in this sample may be carry-over from other donors' samples. The chain combines TRBV5-1 with TRBJ2-3; D gene unclear. The CDR3 nucleotides read TGCGCCAGCAGCCCCCGGGTAGACACAGATACGCAGTATTTT. Its protein product is CASSPRVDTDTQYF.